This TCR beta chain was identified during a study of cytomegalovirus exposure and HLA in healthy donors. Study-level information: Both the roughly 120 validation repertoires and the 600 to 700 first-cohort repertoires used the same platform, as reported by a later analysis.

The V end was cut by 0 bases, the J end by 5 bases, with 5 bases between. Germline CDR1 and CDR2: SGHAT and FQNNGV. The CDR3 covers 13 residues. Profiled with immunoSEQ multiplex PCR; TCRdb holds only in-frame clones, not every one. This table holds 90,000 or so clones, less than 85% found once. The specimen was PBMCs. This sequence joins TRBV11-2 and TRBJ1-5; D possibly corresponds to TRBD1 (5 bases). The TCR was taken from a man between 18 and 35 years old in good health and CMV-seropositive. CDR3 amino acids: CASSLEGDQPQHF. Written as DNA, the CDR3 is TGTGCCAGCAGCTTAGAAGGGGATCAGCCCCAGCATTTT.